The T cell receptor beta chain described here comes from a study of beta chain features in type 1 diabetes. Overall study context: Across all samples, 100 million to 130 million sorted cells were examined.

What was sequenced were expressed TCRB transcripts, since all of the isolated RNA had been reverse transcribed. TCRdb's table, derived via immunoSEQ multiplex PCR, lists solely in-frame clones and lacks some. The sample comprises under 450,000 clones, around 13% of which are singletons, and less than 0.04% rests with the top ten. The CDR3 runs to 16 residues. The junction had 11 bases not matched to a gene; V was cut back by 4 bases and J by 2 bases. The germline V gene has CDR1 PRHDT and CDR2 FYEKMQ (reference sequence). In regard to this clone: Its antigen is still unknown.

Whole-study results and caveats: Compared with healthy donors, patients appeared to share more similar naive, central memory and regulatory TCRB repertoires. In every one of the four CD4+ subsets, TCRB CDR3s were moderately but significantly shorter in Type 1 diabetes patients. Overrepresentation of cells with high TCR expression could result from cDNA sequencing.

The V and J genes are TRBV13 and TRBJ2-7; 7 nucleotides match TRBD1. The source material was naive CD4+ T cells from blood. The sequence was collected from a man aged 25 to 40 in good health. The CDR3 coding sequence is TGTGCCAGCAGCTCCTTATTGACAGGGACCACCTACGAGCAGTACTTC. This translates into CASSSLLTGTTYEQYF.